This entry is about one T cell receptor beta chain. What it recognizes is unknown. The data were obtained in a study of radiotherapy plus CTLA-4 blockade in lung cancer. Study-level background: Objective responses occurred in approximately 18% of patients; around 28% had disease control. General study points: Response was reportedly best predicted by early blood T cell clone dynamics, with interferon-beta. Some TCR clones had been derived from tumors. These clones expanded in peripheral blood after radiotherapy plus ipilimumab.

Clones were sequenced by immunoSEQ multiplex PCR, and TCRdb holds only the in-frame ones, with some missing. The sample records tens of thousands of clones, almost 85% being singletons. Germline trimming cut 6 bases from V and 4 bases from J; bases unmatched to any gene: 7. The V gene's germline CDR1 is MDHEN and CDR2 SYDVKM. The CDR3 runs to 14 residues. The specimen was peripheral blood, collected from a patient treated with radiotherapy plus ipilimumab. The receptor comes from a human donor with non-small cell lung cancer whose response to radiotherapy plus ipilimumab could not be evaluated. This rearrangement joins TRBV28 to TRBJ1-2; TRBD1 matches 8 bases. The CDR3 protein is CASSAGTGPYGYTF. CDR3 DNA sequence: TGTGCCAGCAGCGCCGGGACAGGACCCTATGGCTACACCTTC.